This TCR beta chain is drawn from a study of a mutant IDH1 vaccine in newly diagnosed glioma. The data were produced by immunoSEQ multiplex PCR, yet TCRdb's version contains in-frame clones alone and is incomplete. The repertoire holds some 130,000 clones, about 80% seen once, with approximately 5% in the top ten. Per germline, CDR1 LNHDA and CDR2 SQIVND (reference sequence). V lost 3 bases and J lost 4, with 1 base in between. The CDR3 contains 12 residues. A note on this clone: What it binds is not known.

The time point here: week 11, during vaccination. What each vaccine dose contained was 300 ug of mutant IDH1 20-mer peptide, accompanied by topical imiquimod. Sequenced material: PBMCs, taken from a glioma patient whose treatment included an IDH1 peptide vaccine. This receptor was obtained from a man aged 35 to 55 with glioma. This chain connects TRBV19 to TRBJ1-6; no clear D. This chain's CDR3 is CASSIYNSPLHF. The CDR3 nucleotides read TGTGCCAGTAGTATTTATAATTCACCCCTCCACTTT.